This T cell receptor beta chain originates from a study of cytomegalovirus exposure and HLA in healthy donors. At the level of the study: The 100 million to 120 million unique TCR beta sequences, from approximately 170 million T cells, were found by an earlier analysis. About 85 million unique TCRs from HLA-typed donors were held in an early release of data.

Primers for the PCR totalled 60 Vbeta and 13 Jbeta. Profiled with immunoSEQ multiplex PCR; TCRdb holds only in-frame clones, not every one. Here the sample spans under 150,000 clones, roughly four fifths being singletons. The CDR3 runs 14 residues. V lost 2 bases, J lost 5 bases, and 14 bases lay in between. Looked up from germline, CDR1 is SGHRS and CDR2 is YFSETQ. Note on this clone: No antigen is known for it.

The study's findings and limits: In a later analysis, TCR beta V- and J-gene trimming was associated with a missense DCLRE1C variant.

The receptor was derived from a woman aged 45-59 years in good health and CMV-seropositive. This chain links TRBV5-1 with TRBJ2-7, with D possibly TRBD2 on 5 matching bases. The sequenced sample consisted of PBMCs. The CDR3 nucleotides read TGCGCCAGCAGCTTTGCGGGTTCTGGGAACGAGCAGTACTTC. This encodes CASSFAGSGNEQYF.